This T cell receptor (beta chain) was captured in a study of graft-versus-host responses after intestinal transplantation. Study at large: Tacrolimus plus steroids were given to all recipients for approximately three years, preceded by anti-thymocyte globulin induction. Broader study findings: Researchers found peak circulating GvH clone levels linked to early post-transplant HvG declines.

This clone was counted a single time. The antigen remains unidentified. TCRdb's copy holds only in-frame clones and misses some; the assay was immunoSEQ multiplex PCR. The sample carries about 69,000 clones, roughly 89% recorded once. The sequence derives from a human patient who received an intestinal transplant, so some T cells may come from the graft donor. The sequenced sample was bone marrow, obtained almost 750 days after intestinal transplantation.

This CDR3 is CASSYPRRQGILYSNQPQHF. The CDR3 nucleotides are TGTGCCAGCAGTTACCCCCGACGACAGGGAATTCTTTATAGCAATCAGCCCCAGCATTTT. The chain uses TRBV28 and TRBJ1-5; TRBD1 agrees at 7 bases. The CDR3 sequence is 20 residues long. The trim removed 4 bases at V and 0 bases at J, leaving 18 bases unmatched. Germline CDR1 MDHEN, CDR2 SYDVKM.